The T cell receptor beta chain described here comes from a study of blood T cell repertoires in COVID-19. Looked up from germline, CDR1 is GTSNPN and CDR2 is SVGIG (reference sequence). The CDR3 is 14 amino acids. Trimming shortened V by 5 bases and J by 0 bases, and 11 bases separated the two germline ends. Clones were read by immunoSEQ multiplex PCR, and TCRdb kept only the in-frame ones, dropping some. The data hold roughly 150,000 clones, with under 90% observed a single time. This sequence was found in a woman aged 80 or over with acute or convalescent COVID-19. The chain carries TRBV30 and TRBJ1-5; D not resolved. Sample: peripheral blood. CDR3 nucleotide sequence: TGTGCCTGGGGCCCGGCAGGTAGCAATCAGCCCCAGCATTTT. It is translated as CAWGPAGSNQPQHF.